This T cell receptor (beta chain) is drawn from a study of blood T cell repertoires in COVID-19. Study as a whole: The United States, Italy and Spain supplied acute and convalescent COVID-19 samples. T cells, B-cell-depleted T cells, or PBMCs provided the cDNA or gDNA that served as material.

Authors' data handling: Researchers report that nucleated cell counts were estimated from reference gene primer amplification. The assay was immunoSEQ multiplex PCR, and TCRdb's table has in-frame clones only and misses some. V and J calls plus clone size are reproduced from that table; the DNA served to infer D and trimming. Of 65,000 to 80,000 clones in the sample, over 75% are singletons; the top ten hold 5% to 6.5%. CDR3 size: 17 residues. Germline trimming cut 10 bases from V and 7 bases from J; bases unmatched to any gene: 20. Per the germline V gene, CDR1 is MDHEN and CDR2 is SYDVKM. This chain links TRBV28 with TRBJ2-5, with 11 bases aligning to TRBD2. Material for sequencing was peripheral blood. This TCR came from a man aged 45-65 years with active COVID-19. The CDR3 nucleotides read TGTGCCATCGCCGACGGCCTTCTAGCGGGGGGTCTTGGGACCCAGTACTTC. Protein: CAIADGLLAGGLGTQYF.